This entry is about one TCR beta chain. Assay used: immunoSEQ multiplex PCR; TCRdb lists only in-frame clones, some missing. The data hold about 140,000 clones, with about 87% observed a single time. The sample is drawn from a study of blood T cell repertoires in COVID-19. Study at large: Sample material is recorded as cDNA or gDNA derived from T cells, B-cell-depleted T cells, or PBMCs.

V was pared by 4 bases and J by 7 bases, with 7 bases between. In germline, CDR1 is DFQATT, CDR2 SNEGSKA (reference sequence). CDR3 length equals 10 residues. Sequenced input: peripheral blood. This TCR derives from a middle-aged woman with acute or convalescent COVID-19. The rearrangement links TRBV20-1 to TRBJ1-1; a possible D gene is TRBD1 (6 bases). Here the CDR3 DNA reads TGCAGTGCTAAGGACAGTGAAGCTTTCTTT. This sequence encodes CSAKDSEAFF.